The 13 T cell receptor beta chains listed next were all sequenced from one sample in a study of blood T cell repertoires in COVID-19. Libraries were prepared by immunoSEQ multiplex PCR; TCRdb keeps only in-frame clonotypes and omits some of them. The repertoire holds around 50,000 clones, about 89% seen once, with around 2.2% in the top ten. The specimen sequenced was peripheral blood. The receptors were sampled from a human donor in a cohort sampled during active COVID-19.

The chain links TRBV18 to TRBJ2-1; D possibly corresponds to TRBD2 (5 bases). Per germline, CDR1 KGHSH and CDR2 LQKENI. The CDR3 extends over 15 amino acids. The V end was cut by 1 base, the J end by 8 bases, with 15 bases between. The CDR3 bases are TGTGCCAGCTCACCACTCCCTAGCCGGGAAGATGAGCAGTTCTTC. Protein: CASSPLPSREDEQFF.

The chain combines TRBV10-3 with TRBJ2-7; 11 positions match TRBD1. Germline V gene lookup returns CDR1 ENHRY and CDR2 SYGVKD. This CDR3 region has 13 residues. J gave up 3 bases and V 9 bases, and 4 bases lay outside the gene matches. The CDR3 DNA follows: TGTGCCATAACCGGGACAGGGGGCTACGAGCAGTACTTC. Translating gives CAITGTGGYEQYF.

The chain uses TRBV6-4 and TRBJ2-2, with unresolved D. The germline V and J ends were trimmed by 2 bases and 4 bases, with 8 bases remaining between them. This CDR3 region has 14 residues. Germline lookup yields CDR1 MRHNA and CDR2 SNTAGT. The CDR3 sequence is CASSDTYPTGELFF. The CDR3 DNA reads TGTGCCAGCAGTGACACCTACCCCACCGGGGAGCTGTTTTTT.

CDR3 sequence reads: CASSRRAGGTDTQYF. CDR3 coding DNA: TGTGCCAGCAGTAGGCGAGCGGGGGGCACAGATACGCAGTATTTT. V and J are TRBV2 and TRBJ2-3; TRBD2 aligns across 8 bases. The ends lost 5 bases at V and 1 base at J; junction bases unmatched: 5. This CDR3 comprises 15 residues. Germline V gene sequence: CDR1 SNHLY, CDR2 FYNNEI.

CDR3 loop: CASSVGGGEIHTIYF. The CDR3 nucleotides are TGTGCCAGCAGCGTAGGAGGGGGTGAGATACACACCATATATTTT. The chain is built from TRBV9 and TRBJ1-3, with D possibly TRBD1 on 6 matching bases. Trimming removed 0 bases at V and 8 bases at J, with 15 bases between. CDR3 length: 15 amino acids. CDR1 and CDR2 from the germline V gene are SGDLS and YYNGEE.

This clone was seen more than once but under ten times. V is TRBV5-4 and J is TRBJ2-5; 8 bases line up with TRBD1. CDR3 length: 16 amino acids. With V trimmed by 0 bases and J by 4 bases, 8 bases remained unmatched. CDR1 SGHNT and CDR2 YYREEE come from the germline V gene (reference sequence). The CDR3 here is CASSLAARGRGETQYF. The CDR3 DNA reads TGTGCCAGCAGCTTGGCGGCCAGGGGGCGCGGAGAGACCCAGTACTTC.

The V gene is TRBV5-6, the J gene TRBJ2-5; a weak D match, TRBD2 (6 bases). This CDR3 comprises 16 residues. V lost 5 bases, J lost 4 bases, and 21 bases lay in between. Germline V gives CDR1 SGHDT, CDR2 YYEEEE. The CDR3 DNA follows: TGTGCCAGCAGTTCCCGGGTGTCAGCGGGCGGAGAGACCCAGTACTTC. Translating gives CASSSRVSAGGETQYF.

The chain recombines TRBV19 with TRBJ2-7; 8 bases are shared with TRBD1. The CDR3 extends over 13 amino acids. CDR1 and CDR2 (germline): LNHDA, SQIVND (reference sequence). After removal of 4 bases from V and 7 bases from J, the junction contained 6 bases not matched to a gene. In nucleotides, the CDR3 is TGTGCCAGTAGTACCCAGGGGGCGAAAGAGCAGTACTTC. It yields the protein CASSTQGAKEQYF.

This chain's CDR3 is CASSEVRPYNEQFF. The CDR3 DNA reads TGTGCCAGCAGTGAGGTCAGGCCCTACAATGAGCAGTTCTTC. V and J are TRBV2 and TRBJ2-1; D not resolved. V shed 3 bases and J shed 2 bases, with 8 bases lying between them. Germline V gene data show CDR1 as SNHLY and CDR2 as FYNNEI. CDR3 length: 14 residues.

This clone was recorded only once. The chain is built from TRBV6-5 and TRBJ1-2; the match to TRBD1 covers 7 bases. CDR1 is MNHEY and CDR2 is SVGAGI in the germline V gene. The CDR3 spans 14 residues. V lost 5 bases and J lost 0; bases outside the gene matches: 3. CDR3 amino acids: CASSRDRANYGYTF. CDR3 nucleotide sequence: TGTGCCAGCAGTCGAGACAGGGCTAACTATGGCTACACCTTC.

This chain's CDR3 is CASTDSFSEQFF. CDR3 bases: TGTGCCAGCACGGACAGTTTCAGTGAGCAGTTCTTC. The chain carries TRBV6-5 and TRBJ2-1, with D possibly being TRBD1 (6 bases). Trimming cost V 7 bases and J 9 bases, with 13 bases left between them. The CDR3 is 12 residues long. CDR1 MNHEY and CDR2 SVGAGI come from the germline V gene.

The chain is built from TRBV6-1 and TRBJ1-1; TRBD1 is a possible D gene (6 bases). This CDR3 comprises 14 residues. V was trimmed by 0 bases and J by 4 bases, leaving 9 bases between them. Germline assignment: CDR1 MNHNS and CDR2 SASEGT. CDR3 in amino acids: CASSEAPGVTEAFF. As DNA, the CDR3 is TGTGCCAGCAGTGAAGCCCCAGGGGTCACTGAAGCTTTCTTT.

Concerning this clone itself: Mismatch with germline at one junction end may stem from a read error. The J gene is TRBJ1-1, the V gene TRBV30, with 10 bases identical to TRBD1. The CDR3 consists of 16 residues. Germline V lookup: CDR1 GTSNPN, CDR2 SVGIG (reference sequence). The CDR3 protein is CAWAGTGVLVKTEAFF. The CDR3 DNA sequence: TGTGCCTGGGCCGGGACAGGGGTGCTGGTGAAGACTGAAGCTTTCTTT.